This T cell receptor (beta chain) stems from a study of blood T cell repertoires in COVID-19. Across the whole study: T cells, B-cell-depleted T cells, or PBMCs supplied cDNA or gDNA.

Original processing notes: Reference gene primer amplification gave nucleated cell count estimates. The assay was immunoSEQ multiplex PCR, and TCRdb's table has in-frame clones only and misses some. D and trimming come from the DNA, and the V and J calls and clone size come from that table. The sample comprises roughly 250,000 clones, 70% to 90% of which are singletons, and under 2.5% rests with the top ten. The junction had 1 base not matched to a gene; V was cut back by 6 bases and J by 4 bases. Germline V gives CDR1 MGHDK, CDR2 SYGVNS. CDR3 length equals 13 residues. The V gene is TRBV25-1, the J gene TRBJ2-5; 11 bases map to TRBD1. Input material: PBMCs or T cells enriched from blood (not recorded which). The sequence was collected from a woman between 50 and 59 years old who had recovered from COVID-19. The CDR3 is CASRDRGPETQYF. CDR3 in DNA: TGTGCCAGCAGGGACAGGGGGCCAGAGACCCAGTACTTC.